The 25 T cell receptor beta chains given below trace back to one sample, sequenced in a study of control samples from healthy donors and cancer patients. The table came from immunoSEQ multiplex PCR; TCRdb's copy has only in-frame clones and leaves some out. This table has approximately 100,000 clones, roughly 91% appearing once. Specimen: blood. These receptors all come from a woman aged 50 to 65 in good health.

The chain joins TRBV29-1 to TRBJ2-7; D possibly corresponds to TRBD1 (6 bases). The length of the CDR3 is 13 residues. V lost 5 bases and J 2 bases, leaving 13 bases between the germline ends. Germline lookup yields CDR1 SQVTM and CDR2 ANQGSEA. The CDR3 region has the DNA TGCAGCGTTACAGGACAGAACACCTACGAGCAGTACGTC. It encodes CSVTGQNTYEQYV.

This clone was seen once. The chain has TRBV24-1 and TRBJ2-3; TRBD1 might be the D (6 bases). CDR1 KGHDR and CDR2 SFDVKD come from the germline V gene. Trimming took off 4 bases at V and 1 base at J, with 11 bases between the two ends. The CDR3 consists of 15 residues. CDR3 sequence reads: CATSDPGDGTDTQYF. Written as DNA, the CDR3 is TGTGCCACCAGTGACCCAGGGGATGGCACAGATACGCAGTATTTT.

The V and J genes are TRBV18 and TRBJ1-6, with 9 nucleotides matching TRBD1. The CDR3 is 14 amino acids. Germline assignment: CDR1 KGHSH and CDR2 LQKENI. The junction had 5 bases not matched to a gene; V was cut back by 5 bases and J by 9 bases. This CDR3 reads CASSTDRGGSPLHF. CDR3 DNA sequence: TGTGCCAGCTCAACGGACAGGGGAGGTTCACCCCTCCACTTT.

CDR3 protein: CASSLPSGSETQYF. The CDR3 nucleotides read TGTGCCAGCAGCTTGCCTAGCGGGAGCGAGACGCAGTATTTT. The rearrangement uses TRBV5-4 and TRBJ2-3, with 10 bases lining up with TRBD2. Trimming removed 1 base from V and 9 bases from J; junction bases left unmatched: 5. This CDR3 has 14 amino acids. Per the germline V gene, CDR1 is SGHNT and CDR2 is YYREEE (reference sequence).

This chain links TRBV19 with TRBJ1-6, with D hard to call. V lost 6 bases, J lost 12 bases, and 21 bases lay in between. The CDR3 has 15 residues. The germline V gene has CDR1 LNHDA and CDR2 SQIVND (reference sequence). CDR3: CASSSLGDLDGPLHF. The DNA of the CDR3 is TGTGCCAGTAGCTCCCTAGGCGACCTGGATGGACCCCTCCACTTT.

The chain carries TRBV28 and TRBJ1-1; 12 bases align to TRBD1. V shed 4 bases, J shed 9 bases, and the junction held 9 bases outside the gene matches. The CDR3 is 15 amino acids. Germline V gene sequence: CDR1 MDHEN, CDR2 SYDVKM. This CDR3 is CASSYSGTGGQQAFF. CDR3 bases: TGTGCCAGCAGTTATTCCGGGACAGGGGGCCAGCAAGCTTTCTTT. The full variable domain, completed using reference TRBV28 and TRBJ1-1, is DVKVTQSSRYLVKRTGEKVFLECVQDMDHENMFWYRQDPGLGLRLIYFSYDVKMKEKGDIPEGYSVSREKKERFSLILESASTNQTSMYLCASSYSGTGGQQAFFGQGTRLTVV.

The V call is TRBV9, the J call TRBJ1-3; D is unresolved. Germline V CDR1 and CDR2: SGDLS, YYNGEE. Trimming took off 0 bases at V and 0 bases at J, with 13 bases between the two ends. The CDR3 runs 17 residues. The CDR3, as DNA: TGTGCCAGCAGCGTAGGTCTCACACCGAGCTCTGGAAACACCATATATTTT. Protein sequence: CASSVGLTPSSGNTIYF.

This clone was detected once. This chain links TRBV7-3 with TRBJ2-1; no clear D. V shed 1 base and J shed 0 bases, with 10 bases lying between them. This CDR3 has 16 residues. Germline V CDR1 and CDR2: SGHTA, FQGTGA. DNA for the CDR3: TGTGCCAGCAGCTTAAATGGTGGCAGCTCCTACAATGAGCAGTTCTTC. Encoded protein: CASSLNGGSSYNEQFF.

The V call is TRBV12-5, the J call TRBJ1-5; D is perhaps TRBD1 (5 bases). The CDR3 is 19 residues long. The V and J ends lost 0 bases and 1 base respectively, with 19 bases between them. The germline V gene encodes CDR1 LGHNT and CDR2 FRNRAP. CDR3 nucleotides: TGTGCTAGTGGTTTGGTATTATTAGGGGTGTTATCCAGCAATCAGCCCCAGCATTTT. Protein sequence: CASGLVLLGVLSSNQPQHF.

The genes are TRBV6-5 and TRBJ2-2; no definite D call. V lost 0 bases, J lost 4 bases, and 3 bases lay in between. The CDR3 contains 13 residues. Germline V lookup: CDR1 MNHEY, CDR2 SVGAGI. The CDR3 region is CASSYSSTGELFF. The CDR3 DNA sequence: TGTGCCAGCAGTTACTCGAGCACCGGGGAGCTGTTTTTT.

The chain employs TRBV5-6 and TRBJ1-2; no definite D call. The CDR3 has 14 amino acids. With 4 bases removed from V and 2 bases from J, the gap between germline ends came to 12 bases. CDR1 and CDR2 from the germline V gene are SGHDT and YYEEEE. CDR3 nucleotides: TGTGCCAGCAGCCTGGACGCCGGGAACTATGGCTACACCTTC. Protein sequence: CASSLDAGNYGYTF.

The J gene is TRBJ2-7, the V gene TRBV4-2, with a possible D match to TRBD1 (5 bases). This CDR3 contains 15 residues. V lost 0 bases and J 2 bases, leaving 11 bases between the germline ends. Germline V gene data show CDR1 as LGHNA and CDR2 as YNFKEQ. In nucleotides, the CDR3 is TGTGCCAGCAGCCAAGATACTCCAGGGCCCTACGAGCAGTACGTC. It codes for CASSQDTPGPYEQYV.

V usage is TRBV15 and J usage is TRBJ2-1, with D perhaps TRBD2 (6 bases). In germline, CDR1 is LNHNV, CDR2 YYDKDF (reference sequence). The CDR3 runs 17 residues. The germline V and J ends were trimmed by 0 bases and 3 bases, with 15 bases remaining between them. CDR3: CATSREFFRTNYNEQFF. The CDR3 region has the DNA TGTGCCACCAGCAGAGAATTTTTTAGGACTAACTACAATGAGCAGTTCTTC.

A single count supports this clone. The genes are TRBV5-8 and TRBJ1-5; maybe TRBD1 (6 bases). Germline CDR1 SGHTS, CDR2 YDEGEE. The CDR3 covers 16 residues. The V end was cut by 4 bases, the J end by 2 bases, with 16 bases between. The CDR3 region has the DNA TGTGCCAGCAGCCGCGGACAGCCTCTGGGCAATCAGCCCCAGCATTTT. Protein sequence: CASSRGQPLGNQPQHF.

The genes are TRBV19 and TRBJ2-4; TRBD2 aligns across 8 bases. This CDR3 comprises 15 residues. Germline V lookup: CDR1 LNHDA, CDR2 SQIVND (reference sequence). Trimming took 5 bases from V and 1 from J; bases not matched to a gene: 4. CDR3: CASSPGGAAKNIQYF. The CDR3 nucleotides read TGTGCCAGTAGTCCGGGGGGGGCGGCCAAAAACATTCAGTACTTC.

This rearrangement joins TRBV11-2 to TRBJ2-7, with D perhaps TRBD1 (5 bases). This CDR3 region has 17 residues. Trimming removed 2 bases at V and 2 bases at J, with 19 bases between. Germline CDR1 reads SGHAT; CDR2 reads FQNNGV. This chain's CDR3 is CASSLYPKGRTTYEQYF. CDR3 sequence (DNA): TGTGCCAGCAGCTTATACCCAAAGGGGCGGACCACCTACGAGCAGTACTTC.

Turning to this clone: Other DNA sequences in this sample translate to the same CDR3. The V call is TRBV7-3, the J call TRBJ2-3; D call uncertain. Trimming removed 5 bases from V and 1 base from J, with 4 bases in between. There are 12 residues in the CDR3. CDR1 and CDR2 from the germline V gene are SGHTA and FQGTGA. The CDR3 protein is CASSPGTDTQYF. In DNA form, the CDR3 reads TGTGCCAGCAGCCCCGGCACAGATACGCAGTATTTT.

J is TRBJ1-3 and V is TRBV19, with no clear D. Germline lookup yields CDR1 LNHDA and CDR2 SQIVND (reference sequence). Trimming left V 11 bases short and J 2 bases short, with 13 bases between. The CDR3 extends over 13 amino acids. The CDR3 spells CASRTGAGNTIYF. The DNA for the CDR3 is TGTGCCTCCCGGACCGGGGCTGGAAACACCATATATTTT.

This clone was seen a handful of times. V is TRBV2 and J is TRBJ1-6, with 7 bases matching TRBD1. CDR1 is SNHLY and CDR2 is FYNNEI in the germline V gene. This CDR3 region has 14 residues. The V gene end was trimmed by 1 base and the J gene end by 9 bases; junction bases not matched to a gene: 3. CDR3 amino acids: CASSEEAGGSPLHF. CDR3 nucleotide sequence: TGTGCCAGCAGTGAAGAGGCAGGGGGTTCACCCCTCCACTTT.

The gene calls are TRBV4-2 and TRBJ2-6, with 8 bases aligning to TRBD2. Looked up from germline, CDR1 is LGHNA and CDR2 is YNFKEQ. The CDR3 length is 20 residues. J gave up 0 bases and V 0 bases, and 10 bases lay outside the gene matches. The chain's CDR3 is CASSQERIGGGPSGANVLTF. CDR3 sequence (DNA): TGTGCCAGCAGCCAAGAACGGATCGGGGGGGGCCCCTCTGGGGCCAACGTCCTGACTTTC.

Concerning this clone: Different DNA sequences within this sample yield the same CDR3. The genes are TRBV2 and TRBJ2-5, with D tentatively TRBD2 (5 bases). Germline CDR1 is SNHLY and CDR2 is FYNNEI. The ends were cut back, 4 bases at V and 3 bases at J, with 9 bases in the middle. The CDR3 is made up of 13 amino acids. The CDR3 DNA sequence: TGTGCCAGCAGTGGACTATACAAAGAGACCCAGTACTTC. As protein: CASSGLYKETQYF.

This chain joins TRBV9 and TRBJ1-5; 8 bases are shared with TRBD1. The CDR3 covers 14 residues. With 3 bases clipped from V and 4 bases from J, the junction kept 3 bases outside the gene matches. Germline-derived CDR1 and CDR2 are SGDLS and YYNGEE. The CDR3 here is CASSEGQANQPQHF. The CDR3 nucleotides read TGTGCCAGCAGCGAGGGACAGGCGAATCAGCCCCAGCATTTT. Variable domain in full (rest from reference TRBV9 and TRBJ1-5): DSGVTQTPKHLITATGQRVTLRCSPRSGDLSVYWYQQSLDQGLQFLIQYYNGEERAKGNILERFSAQQFPDLHSELNLSSLELGDSALYFCASSEGQANQPQHFGDGTRLSIL.

This chain uses TRBV5-6 with TRBJ1-3, with D unresolved. The CDR3 loop spans 16 amino acids. The germline gives CDR1 SGHDT, CDR2 YYEEEE. V lost 0 bases and J lost 8, with 18 bases in between. CDR3 nucleotide sequence: TGTGCCAGCAGCTTGGAAGGTCGATTGGGTGTAGACACCATATATTTT. It translates to CASSLEGRLGVDTIYF.

The count of this clone is one. The chain is built from TRBV6-5 and TRBJ2-5; the D is unclear. CDR1 and CDR2 from the germline V gene are MNHEY and SVGAGI. The CDR3 totals 13 residues. V was cut by 5 bases and J by 1 base, with 8 bases left in between. The CDR3 nucleotides read TGTGCCAGCAGTCCTGGGTTCCAAGAGACCCAGTACTTC. This sequence encodes CASSPGFQETQYF.

This rearrangement joins TRBV7-2 to TRBJ1-2; 9 nucleotides line up with TRBD1. CDR3 length: 13 amino acids. V gave up 5 bases and J gave up 7 bases; unmatched junction bases: 5. From germline, CDR1 is SGHTA and CDR2 FQGNSA. CDR3 protein: CASSPQGASGYTF. The CDR3 coding sequence is TGTGCCAGCAGCCCACAGGGGGCGTCTGGCTACACCTTC.